The clone carrying this T cell receptor (beta chain) was recorded only once. The target antigen is unknown. This specimen comes from a study of T cell responses to AZD1222 COVID-19 vaccine. Sequencing used immunoSEQ multiplex PCR; TCRdb keeps in-frame clones, though not all of them. The data show about 150,000 clones, 70% to 90% seen once. Whole-study results and caveats: White British people made up most donors, females outnumbered males, and clonal diversity was possibly underestimated.

Germline loops: CDR1 SGHDT, CDR2 YYEEEE. V lost 4 bases to trimming and J lost 1 base, with 15 bases between them. The CDR3 has 16 residues. This TCR was sampled from an adult who received the AZD1222 COVID-19 vaccine. This sample comprised peripheral blood, obtained 28 days after the second AZD1222 dose. The chain joins TRBV5-6 to TRBJ1-5; D call uncertain. CDR3 nucleotide sequence: TGTGCCAGCAGCGCCCGAAGAAGGGAGAGCAATCAGCCCCAGCATTTT. This codes for CASSARRRESNQPQHF. Together with reference TRBV5-6 and TRBJ1-5, the CDR3 gives the full variable domain: DAGVTQSPTHLIKTRGQQVTLRCSPKSGHDTVSWYQQALGQGPQFIFQYYEEEERQRGNFPDRFSGHQFPNYSSELNVNALLLGDSALYLCASSARRRESNQPQHFGDGTRLSIL.